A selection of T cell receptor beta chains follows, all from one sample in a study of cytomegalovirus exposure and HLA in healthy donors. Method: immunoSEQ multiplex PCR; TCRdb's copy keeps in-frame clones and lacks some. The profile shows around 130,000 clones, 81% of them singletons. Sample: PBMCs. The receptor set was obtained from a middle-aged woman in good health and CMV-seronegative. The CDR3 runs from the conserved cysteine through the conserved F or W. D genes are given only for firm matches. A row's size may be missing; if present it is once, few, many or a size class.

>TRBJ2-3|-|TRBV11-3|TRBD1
CASSSGGRTDTQYF
TGTGCCAGCTCCTCAGGGGGCCGCACAGATACGCAGTATTTT
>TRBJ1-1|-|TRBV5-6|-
CASSLRGLNLLNTEAFF
TGTGCCAGCAGCTTGCGGGGATTGAATCTATTGAACACTGAAGCTTTCTTT
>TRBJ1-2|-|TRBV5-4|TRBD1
CASSLGQGRGGYTF
TGTGCCAGCAGCTTGGGACAGGGGAGGGGTGGCTACACCTTC
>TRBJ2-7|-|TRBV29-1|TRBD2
CSVSSGGWYEQYF
TGCAGCGTTAGTAGCGGGGGTTGGTACGAGCAGTACTTC
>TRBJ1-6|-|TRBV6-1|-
CASSGGRGPPLHF
TGTGCCAGCAGTGGGGGTAGGGGTCCACCCCTCCACTTT
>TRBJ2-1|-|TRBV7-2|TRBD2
CASSPRQRGEQFF
TGTGCCAGCAGCCCTCGGCAGCGGGGGGAGCAGTTCTTC
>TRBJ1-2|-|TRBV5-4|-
CASSLELMGYTF
TGTGCCAGCAGCTTGGAACTGATGGGCTACACCTTC
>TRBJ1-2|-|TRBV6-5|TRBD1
CASSYQGAGGYGYTF
TGTGCCAGCAGTTACCAGGGGGCGGGCGGCTATGGCTACACCTTC
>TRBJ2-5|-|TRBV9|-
CASSSQGGQKETQYF
TGTGCCAGCAGCTCCCAGGGTGGGCAGAAAGAGACCCAGTACTTC
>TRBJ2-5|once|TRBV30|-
CAWSAGETQYF
TGTGCCTGGAGCGCCGGAGAGACCCAGTACTTC
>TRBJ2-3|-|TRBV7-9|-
CASSRLTGAPTDTQYF
TGTGCCAGCAGCAGATTGACAGGAGCTCCCACAGATACGCAGTATTTT
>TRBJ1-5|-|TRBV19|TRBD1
CASKLRLAGTGGFYSNQPQHF
TGTGCCAGTAAGTTACGTCTCGCCGGGACAGGGGGTTTTTATAGCAATCAGCCCCAGCATTTT
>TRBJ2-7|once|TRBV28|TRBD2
CASSHGGSYEQYF
TGTGCCAGCAGCCACGGGGGGTCCTACGAGCAGTACTTC
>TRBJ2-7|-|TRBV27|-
CASSLLRGSDEQYF
TGTGCCAGCAGTCTACTCCGGGGGAGCGACGAGCAGTACTTC
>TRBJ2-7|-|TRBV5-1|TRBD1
CASSFTGTEAYEQYF
TGCGCCAGCAGCTTCACCGGGACAGAGGCCTACGAGCAGTACTTC
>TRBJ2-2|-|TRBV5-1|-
CASRPNTGELFF
TGCGCCAGTCGTCCCAACACCGGGGAGCTGTTTTTT
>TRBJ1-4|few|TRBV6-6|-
CASTNRAETEKLFF
TGTGCCAGCACTAACAGGGCCGAAACGGAAAAACTGTTTTTT
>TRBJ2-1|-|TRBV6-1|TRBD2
CASTRLAASYNEQFF
TGTGCCAGCACCAGACTAGCGGCTTCATACAATGAGCAGTTCTTC
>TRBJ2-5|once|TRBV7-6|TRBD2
CASSATSGGIGETQYF
TGTGCCAGCAGCGCAACTAGCGGGGGTATCGGGGAGACCCAGTACTTC
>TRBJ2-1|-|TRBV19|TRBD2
CASKQTSGNTHGEQFF
TGTGCCAGTAAGCAGACTAGCGGGAACACACATGGGGAGCAGTTCTTC
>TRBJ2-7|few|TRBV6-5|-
CASSYSQDYRREQYF
TGTGCCAGCAGTTACTCCCAGGACTACCGGCGCGAGCAGTACTTC
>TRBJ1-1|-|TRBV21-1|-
CASISRDRLEAFF
TGTGCCAGCATTTCCCGGGACAGACTCGAAGCTTTCTTT
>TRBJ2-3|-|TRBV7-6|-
CASSLGLTGEGNTQYF
TGTGCCAGCAGCTTAGGTCTAACGGGGGAAGGTAATACGCAGTATTTT
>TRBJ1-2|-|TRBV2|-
CASSADTGSGGYTF
TGTGCCAGCAGTGCCGACACAGGGAGCGGTGGCTACACCTTC
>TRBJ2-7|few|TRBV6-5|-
CASRRQATYEQYF
TGTGCCAGCAGGCGACAGGCCACCTACGAGCAGTACTTC
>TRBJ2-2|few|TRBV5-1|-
CASSRTEPKNTGELFF
TGCGCCAGCAGCCGGACAGAGCCGAAGAACACCGGGGAGCTGTTTTTT
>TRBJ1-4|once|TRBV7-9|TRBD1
CASSLPGQPNEKLFF
TGTGCCAGCAGCTTACCGGGACAGCCTAATGAAAAACTGTTTTTT
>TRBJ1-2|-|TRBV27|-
CASSTTGTGAYGYTF
TGTGCCAGCAGTACGACCGGGACGGGAGCTTATGGCTACACCTTC
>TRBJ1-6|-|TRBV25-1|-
CASSTFQNNSPLHF
TGTGCCAGCAGCACCTTTCAGAATAATTCACCCCTCCACTTT
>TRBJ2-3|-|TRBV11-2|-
CASSLTQSTDTQYF
TGTGCCAGCAGCTTAACCCAGAGCACAGATACGCAGTATTTT
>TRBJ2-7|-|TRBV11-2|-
CASGAGNSYEQYF
TGTGCCAGTGGGGCGGGAAACTCCTACGAGCAGTACTTC
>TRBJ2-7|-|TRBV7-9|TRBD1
CASSAVGTGPYEQYF
TGTGCCAGCAGCGCCGTCGGGACAGGACCCTACGAGCAGTACTTC
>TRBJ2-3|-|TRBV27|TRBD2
CASSTLAGGPTSTDTQYF
TGTGCCAGCAGTACACTAGCGGGGGGACCAACTAGCACAGATACGCAGTATTTT
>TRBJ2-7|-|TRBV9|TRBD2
CASSGVAGGPGEQYF
TGTGCCAGCAGCGGCGTAGCGGGGGGGCCTGGTGAGCAGTACTTC
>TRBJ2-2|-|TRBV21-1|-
CASSKTSGGVGGELFF
TGTGCCAGCAGCAAGACTAGCGGGGGAGTCGGCGGGGAGCTGTTTTTT
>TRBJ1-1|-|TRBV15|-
CATSRDRGDTEAFF
TGTGCCACCAGCAGAGATCGGGGGGACACTGAAGCTTTCTTT
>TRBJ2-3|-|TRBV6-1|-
CASSAVTTSTDTQYF
TGTGCCAGCAGTGCCGTCACTACGAGCACAGATACGCAGTATTTT
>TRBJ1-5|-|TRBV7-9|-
CASSLESWQPQHF
TGTGCCAGCAGCTTAGAGAGTTGGCAGCCCCAGCATTTT
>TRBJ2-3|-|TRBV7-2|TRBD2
CASSPPGLAGRTDTQYF
TGTGCCAGCAGCCCGCCGGGACTAGCGGGAAGAACAGATACGCAGTATTTT
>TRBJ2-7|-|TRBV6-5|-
CASSHADFYEQYF
TGTGCCAGCAGTCACGCAGATTTCTACGAGCAGTACTTC
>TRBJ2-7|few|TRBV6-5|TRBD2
CASSQLAGGTYEQYF
TGTGCCAGCAGCCAACTAGCGGGGGGAACCTACGAGCAGTACTTC